These 21 T cell receptor beta chains came from one sample sequenced in a study of beta chain features in type 1 diabetes (dated by TCRdb to the late 2010s). Libraries were made using the immunoSEQ multiplex PCR assay. The entire amount of isolated RNA was reverse transcribed using the High Capacity cDNA Reverse Transcription Kit, so the sequenced TCRB transcripts were expressed ones. The source is immuneACCESS, and TCRdb retained only in-frame sequences with V and J called. Part of the clones is not carried over; for the studies checked, unresolved V genes explain less than half of this, and the remainder is unexplained. Across this sample there are a few hundred thousand clones, with roughly 15% seen only once. Clones ranked in the top ten supply 0.019% of the sample. The sequenced material came from naive CD4+ T cells from blood. The intended sense of this specimen's cell subset or site label: true naive CD4+ T cells. The receptors were gathered from a woman younger than 30 in good health.

The chain has TRBV10-3 and TRBJ1-5, with 7 bases aligning to TRBD1. CDR1 and CDR2 from the germline V gene are ENHRY and SYGVKD. This CDR3 has 15 residues. V was clipped by 2 bases and J by 2 bases; unmatched bases: 3. The CDR3, as DNA: TGTGCCATCAGTGAGGGTACAGGGGGCAATCAGCCCCAGCATTTT. Residues: CAISEGTGGNQPQHF.

This rearrangement joins TRBV14 to TRBJ2-7; TRBD1 matches at 7 bases. The CDR3 length is 15 residues. The germline V gene encodes CDR1 SGHDN and CDR2 FVKESK. V was clipped by 2 bases and J by 5 bases; unmatched bases: 9. CDR3 amino acids: CASSQLTGYDHEQYF. The CDR3, as DNA: TGTGCCAGCAGCCAACTGACAGGGTATGACCACGAGCAGTACTTC. The complete variable domain, with remaining parts taken from reference TRBV14 and TRBJ2-7, reads EAGVTQFPSHSVIEKGQTVTLRCDPISGHDNLYWYRRVMGKEIKFLLHFVKESKQDESGMPNNRFLAERTGGTYSTLKVQPAELEDSGVYFCASSQLTGYDHEQYFGPGTRLTVT.

This clone has just a few counts. J is TRBJ2-7 and V is TRBV7-2; a possible D gene is TRBD2 (7 bases). V lost 5 bases and J lost 1, with 18 bases in between. The length of the CDR3 is 16 residues. From germline, CDR1 is SGHTA and CDR2 FQGNSA. The CDR3 loop reads CASSPGSGGPSYEQYF. The CDR3 nucleotides read TGTGCCAGCAGCCCCGGTTCGGGGGGCCCTTCCTACGAGCAGTACTTC.

This clone has just a few counts. The chain recombines TRBV9 with TRBJ2-6; 7 positions match TRBD2. V lost 0 bases to trimming and J lost 4 bases; unmatched junction nucleotides: 4. CDR1 is SGDLS, CDR2 YYNGEE, per germline. This CDR3 comprises 16 residues. CDR3 region: CASSVERGRGANVLTF. CDR3 in DNA: TGTGCCAGCAGCGTAGAGCGGGGCCGAGGGGCCAACGTCCTGACTTTC. The full variable domain, with the rest looked up from reference TRBV9 and TRBJ2-6, is DSGVTQTPKHLITATGQRVTLRCSPRSGDLSVYWYQQSLDQGLQFLIQYYNGEERAKGNILERFSAQQFPDLHSELNLSSLELGDSALYFCASSVERGRGANVLTFGAGSRLTVL.

V usage is TRBV30 and J usage is TRBJ1-2; 9 positions match TRBD1. Germline V gene data show CDR1 as GTSNPN and CDR2 as SVGIG (reference sequence). The CDR3 is 13 residues long. The junction had 11 bases not matched to a gene; V was cut back by 8 bases and J by 7 bases. The CDR3 region is CAARDRAYGGYTF. In DNA form, the CDR3 reads TGTGCCGCCCGGGACAGGGCGTATGGTGGCTACACCTTC.

This clone came up a few times. The V call is TRBV19, the J call TRBJ2-1; D is possibly TRBD2 (6 bases). Trimming took 6 bases from V and 7 from J, leaving 10 bases between them. This CDR3 contains 12 residues. Germline lookup yields CDR1 LNHDA and CDR2 SQIVND (reference sequence). CDR3 loop: CASRVGLNEQFF. As DNA, the CDR3 is TGTGCCAGTAGGGTCGGACTAAATGAGCAGTTCTTC.

The chain uses TRBV30 and TRBJ2-3; 8 positions agree with TRBD2. Germline CDR1 is GTSNPN and CDR2 is SVGIG (reference sequence). This CDR3 is 15 amino acids long. V shed 3 bases and J 2 bases; nucleotides not matched to a gene: 7. CDR3 amino acids: CAWSAGTRVTDTQYF. CDR3 sequence (DNA): TGTGCCTGGAGCGCCGGGACTAGAGTCACAGATACGCAGTATTTT.

CDR3 nucleotide sequence: TGTGCCAGCAGTTTTCCGGGACAGGCCTACGAGCAGTACTTC. This sequence encodes CASSFPGQAYEQYF. The genes are TRBV6-6 and TRBJ2-7, with 8 nucleotides matching TRBD1. The V and J ends lost 4 bases and 2 bases, in that order; junction bases with no gene match: 4. The CDR3 is made up of 14 amino acids. Germline loops: CDR1 MNHNY, CDR2 SVGAGI (reference sequence).

The chain employs TRBV5-6 and TRBJ2-4; 7 nucleotides align to TRBD1. Losses at the gene ends were 1 base for V and 0 bases for J; bases not matched to a gene: 7. From germline, CDR1 is SGHDT and CDR2 YYEEEE. CDR3 size: 17 residues. Here the CDR3 reads CASSLWTGIIAKNIQYF. The CDR3 DNA reads TGTGCCAGCAGCTTGTGGACAGGAATTATAGCCAAAAACATTCAGTACTTC.

V usage is TRBV27 and J usage is TRBJ2-5; unclear D gene. CDR3 length equals 12 residues. V was cut by 6 bases and J by 0 bases, with 5 bases left in between. Germline V CDR1 and CDR2: MNHEY, SMNVEV (reference sequence). For the CDR3, the DNA is TGTGCCAGCAGACGAGACCAAGAGACCCAGTACTTC. It encodes CASRRDQETQYF.

This chain joins TRBV14 and TRBJ2-7; 7 bases match TRBD2. V was pared by 2 bases and J by 3 bases, with 7 bases of the junction left unmatched. Germline V CDR1 and CDR2: SGHDN, FVKESK. The CDR3 loop spans 15 amino acids. The CDR3 is CASSQTGGLVYEQYF. In DNA, the CDR3 is TGTGCCAGCAGCCAAACGGGGGGTTTGGTCTACGAGCAGTACTTC.

This clone was picked up a small number of times. The chain uses TRBV28 and TRBJ2-7, with D tentatively TRBD1 (6 bases). Looked up from germline, CDR1 is MDHEN and CDR2 is SYDVKM. With 7 bases removed from V and 2 bases from J, the gap between germline ends came to 9 bases. The CDR3 is 12 residues long. In DNA, the CDR3 is TGTGCCAGCACCGGGACACCCTACGAGCAGTACTTC. It codes for CASTGTPYEQYF.

This clone showed up just a few times. The genes are TRBV18 and TRBJ1-5, with TRBD1 identical over 8 bases. Germline CDR1 and CDR2: KGHSH and LQKENI. Unmatched junction bases numbered 7, after V lost 6 bases and J lost 0 bases. The CDR3 is made up of 16 amino acids. Here the CDR3 reads CASSPGTGDSNQPQHF. The CDR3 bases are TGTGCCAGCTCCCCCGGGACAGGCGATAGCAATCAGCCCCAGCATTTT.

The chain recombines TRBV7-2 with TRBJ2-7, with 10 bases aligning to TRBD1. Germline values: CDR1 SGHTA, CDR2 FQGNSA. This CDR3 region has 16 residues. V lost 6 bases to trimming and J lost 3 bases; unmatched junction nucleotides: 11. CDR3 protein: CASRFSAGTGDYEQYF. The CDR3 nucleotides read TGTGCCAGCAGGTTTTCTGCCGGGACAGGGGACTACGAGCAGTACTTC.

The chain uses TRBV4-2 and TRBJ2-5; 10 bases are a match to TRBD2. V lost 0 bases, J lost 7 bases, and 11 bases stayed unmatched. CDR1 is LGHNA and CDR2 is YNFKEQ in the germline V gene. This CDR3 comprises 17 residues. The CDR3 loop is CASSQDGTGLAIGTQYF. Here the CDR3 DNA reads TGTGCCAGCAGCCAAGACGGAACGGGACTAGCGATCGGGACCCAGTACTTC.

V usage is TRBV4-1 and J usage is TRBJ2-7; 8 bases match TRBD1. V dropped 4 bases and J dropped 5; count of bases not matched to a gene: 13. The CDR3 covers 16 residues. Germline CDR1 reads MGHRA; CDR2 reads YSYEKL. CDR3 amino acids: CASSLQGLDRGHEQYF. CDR3 DNA: TGCGCCAGCAGCCTTCAAGGCCTCGACAGGGGCCACGAGCAGTACTTC.

This chain joins TRBV5-1 and TRBJ2-7, with 8 bases fitting TRBD1. The CDR3 runs 16 residues. CDR1 is SGHRS and CDR2 is YFSETQ in the germline V gene. J was trimmed by 0 bases and V by 3 bases; bases with no gene match: 8. CDR3 amino acids: CASSSGDRTLSYEQYF. CDR3 in DNA: TGCGCCAGCAGCTCAGGGGACAGGACTCTCTCCTACGAGCAGTACTTC. The full variable domain, its missing parts supplied by reference TRBV5-1 and TRBJ2-7, is KAGVTQTPRYLIKTRGQQVTLSCSPISGHRSVSWYQQTPGQGLQFLFEYFSETQRNKGNFPGRFSGRQFSNSRSEMNVSTLELGDSALYLCASSSGDRTLSYEQYFGPGTRLTVT.

This clone was recorded a few times. The genes are TRBV7-3 and TRBJ2-3; the match to TRBD1 covers 7 bases. Trimming cost V 4 bases and J 5 bases; bases outside gene matches: 12. CDR1 SGHTA and CDR2 FQGTGA come from the germline V gene. The CDR3 is 16 amino acids. The CDR3 is CASSSTLDRAGDTQYF. CDR3 in DNA: TGTGCCAGCAGCTCCACCTTAGACAGGGCGGGAGATACGCAGTATTTT.

This clone occurred a few times. V usage is TRBV6-5 and J usage is TRBJ2-4; D is unresolved. This CDR3 contains 15 residues. Trimming removed 6 bases at V and 1 base at J, with 13 bases between. Germline V CDR1 and CDR2: MNHEY, SVGAGI. This CDR3 reads CASSSPRGAKNIQYF. CDR3 bases: TGTGCCAGCAGCTCCCCCCGAGGCGCCAAAAACATTCAGTACTTC.

The sample holds a few counts of this clone. CDR3 sequence reads: CASSLRTGSSYEQYF. CDR3 sequence (DNA): TGTGCCAGCAGCTTAAGGACAGGATCCTCCTACGAGCAGTACTTC. The V and J genes are TRBV7-9 and TRBJ2-7; 7 positions match TRBD1. Germline V gene data show CDR1 as SEHNR and CDR2 as FQNEAQ (reference sequence). The CDR3 has 15 amino acids. V lost 2 bases to trimming and J lost 0 bases; unmatched junction nucleotides: 4.

This clone was detected a few times. An end of the junction differs from the germline gene, which may be a read error. This same CDR3 is encoded by further DNA sequences in the sample. The chain has TRBV7-2 and TRBJ1-1; 7 nucleotides line up with TRBD1. Germline V gene lookup returns CDR1 SGHTA and CDR2 FQGNSA. The CDR3 spans 13 residues. The CDR3 region has the DNA TGTGCCAGCAGCTCACAGGGGAACACTGAAGCCTTCTTT. Protein product: CASSSQGNTEAFF.